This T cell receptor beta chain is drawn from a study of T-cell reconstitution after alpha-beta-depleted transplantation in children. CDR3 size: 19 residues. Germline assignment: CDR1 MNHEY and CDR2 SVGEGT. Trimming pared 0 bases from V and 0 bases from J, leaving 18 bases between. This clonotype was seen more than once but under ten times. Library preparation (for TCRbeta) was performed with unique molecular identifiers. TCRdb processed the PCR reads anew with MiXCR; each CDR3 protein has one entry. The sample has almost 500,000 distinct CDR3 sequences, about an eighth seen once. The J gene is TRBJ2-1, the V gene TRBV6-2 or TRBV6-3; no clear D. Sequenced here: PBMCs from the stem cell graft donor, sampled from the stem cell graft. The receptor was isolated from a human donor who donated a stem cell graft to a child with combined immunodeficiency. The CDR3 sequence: CASSYSDLPALSSYNEQFF. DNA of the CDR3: TGTGCCAGCAGTTACTCGGATCTGCCGGCACTGAGCTCCTACAATGAGCAGTTCTTC.